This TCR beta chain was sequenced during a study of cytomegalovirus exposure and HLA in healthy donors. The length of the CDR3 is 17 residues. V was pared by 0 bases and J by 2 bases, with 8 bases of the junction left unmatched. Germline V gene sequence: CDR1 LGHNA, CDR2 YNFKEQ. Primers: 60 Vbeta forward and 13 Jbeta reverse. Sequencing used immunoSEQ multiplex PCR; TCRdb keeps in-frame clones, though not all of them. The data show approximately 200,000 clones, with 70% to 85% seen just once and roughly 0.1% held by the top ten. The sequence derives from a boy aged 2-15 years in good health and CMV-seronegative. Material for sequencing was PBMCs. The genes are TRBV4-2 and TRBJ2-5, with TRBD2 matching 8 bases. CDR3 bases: TGTGCCAGCAGCCAAGATTCTGAGGGACTAGTACAAGAGACCCAGTACTTC. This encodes CASSQDSEGLVQETQYF.